This record covers a single T cell receptor (beta chain). The antigen is undetermined. The study ran its PCR with 60 Vbeta and 13 Jbeta primers. In the source study's methods: The authors later counted 70 million to 85 million unique TCR beta chains, approximately 12 million of them shared. Assay used: immunoSEQ multiplex PCR; TCRdb lists only in-frame clones, some missing. V, J and clone size were drawn from that table, and D and trimming were deduced from the DNA. The table shows under 90,000 clones, with 90% occurring only once. Looked up from germline, CDR1 is SGHNT and CDR2 is YYREEE (reference sequence). Germline trimming cut 0 bases from V and 7 bases from J; bases unmatched to any gene: 7. The CDR3 runs 15 residues. This record comes from a study of cytomegalovirus exposure and HLA in healthy donors. Study results and limitations: Cytomegalovirus status, reportedly, was diagnosed with high specificity and sensitivity by the classifier. Later analysis indicated greater clonal expansion among HLA-associated TCR beta chains than among equally common other chains.

The chain carries TRBV5-4 and TRBJ2-1, with TRBD2 identical over 7 bases. Sequenced input: PBMCs. The receptor comes from a man aged 18 to 30 in good health and CMV-seronegative. The CDR3 DNA sequence: TGTGCCAGCAGCTTGGCCAGCGGGACGTCTAATGAGCAGTTCTTC. It specifies CASSLASGTSNEQFF.